This TCR beta chain was found in a study of T cells in Graves' hyperthyroidism and ophthalmopathy. The germline V and J ends were trimmed by 7 bases and 2 bases, with 9 bases remaining between them. The CDR3 has 13 amino acids. There were TCR beta CDR3 regions amplified from RNA transcripts. During a first-round RT-PCR of the TCR CDR3, the HTBI primer set was used. One entry per CDR3 protein, called by TCRdb with MiXCR from the multiplex PCR reads. The sample lists approximately 300,000 distinct CDR3 sequences, about 18% occurring once. This clonotype came up many times. The TCR comes from a woman aged 55-69 years with Graves' ophthalmopathy. This chain links TRBV12-3 or TRBV12-4 with TRBJ1-5, with D unclear. The sequenced material came from blood. CDR3: CASTLGGNQPQHF. CDR3 DNA: TGTGCCAGCACCCTCGGGGGCAATCAGCCCCAGCATTTT.